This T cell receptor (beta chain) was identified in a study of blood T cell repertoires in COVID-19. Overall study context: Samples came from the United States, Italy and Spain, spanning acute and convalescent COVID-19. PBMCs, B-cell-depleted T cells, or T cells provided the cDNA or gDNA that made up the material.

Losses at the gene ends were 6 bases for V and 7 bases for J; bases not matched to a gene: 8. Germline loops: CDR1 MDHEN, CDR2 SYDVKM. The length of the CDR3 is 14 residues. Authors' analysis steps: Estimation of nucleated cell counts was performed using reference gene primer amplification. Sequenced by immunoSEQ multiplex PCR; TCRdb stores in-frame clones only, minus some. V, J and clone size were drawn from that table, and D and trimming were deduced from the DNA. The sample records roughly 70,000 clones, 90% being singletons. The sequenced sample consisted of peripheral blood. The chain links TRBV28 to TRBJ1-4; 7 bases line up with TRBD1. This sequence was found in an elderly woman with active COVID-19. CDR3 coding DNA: TGTGCCAGCAGGAACGACAGGGAATCTGAAAAACTGTTTTTT. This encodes CASRNDRESEKLFF.